This T cell receptor beta chain was obtained from a study of molecular identifiers for immune sequencing clone quantification. TCRdb re-derived calls from the PCR reads in MiXCR, one entry per CDR3 protein. The sample lists some 590,000 distinct CDR3 sequences; 25% were seen once. This clonotype was counted only a few times. Its target is unknown. Germline values: CDR1 MNHEY, CDR2 SMNVEV (reference sequence). CDR3 length: 13 residues. Trimming removed 1 base at V and 8 bases at J, with 11 bases between. The study's findings and limits: Under 1% of molecules in naive cells, but over 97% of effector molecules, belonged to clones above 20 RNA copies.

The sample comprised naive CD8+ T cells from blood, with Jurkat cell RNA spiked in. Specified subset: FACS-sorted CD8+CD4-CCR7+CD45RA+ naive T cells. The chain joins TRBV27 to TRBJ1-2; tentative D call: TRBD1 (5 bases). This TCR was sampled from a human donor in good health. Some libraries in this study had Jurkat cell RNA spiked in. CDR3 DNA sequence: TGTGCCAGCAGTTTATTTGGGGGTGACGGCTACACCTTC. It translates to CASSLFGGDGYTF.